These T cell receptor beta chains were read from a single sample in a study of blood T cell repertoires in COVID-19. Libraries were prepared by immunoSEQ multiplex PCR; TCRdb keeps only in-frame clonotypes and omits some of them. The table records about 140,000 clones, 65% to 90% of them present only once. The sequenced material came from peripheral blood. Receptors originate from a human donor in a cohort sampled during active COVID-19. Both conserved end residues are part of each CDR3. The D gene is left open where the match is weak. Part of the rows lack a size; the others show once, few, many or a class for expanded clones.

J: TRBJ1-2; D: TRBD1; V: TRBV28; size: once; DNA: TGTGCCAGCAGGACAGGGGGTCAATATGGCTACACCTTC; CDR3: CASRTGGQYGYTF
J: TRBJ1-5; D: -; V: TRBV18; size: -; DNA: TGTGCCAGCTCACCCGACAGACAAAATCAGCCCCAGCATTTT; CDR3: CASSPDRQNQPQHF
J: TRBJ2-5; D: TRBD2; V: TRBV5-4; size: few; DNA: TGTGCCAGCAGCTTGGGGACTAGCGGGCAAGAGACCCAGTACTTC; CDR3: CASSLGTSGQETQYF
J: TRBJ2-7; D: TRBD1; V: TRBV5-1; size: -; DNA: TGCGCCAGCTCTACTGCCGGACAGGGGGCCCTCGAGCAGTACTTC; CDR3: CASSTAGQGALEQYF
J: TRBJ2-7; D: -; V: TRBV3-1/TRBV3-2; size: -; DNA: TGTGCCAGCAGCCCCCCCTCCCGGTCAGGGAATGAGCAGTACTTC; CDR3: CASSPPSRSGNEQYF
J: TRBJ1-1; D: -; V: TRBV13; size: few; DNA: TGTGCCAGCACCTTCCCCTTAACAGGGGAAGCTTTCTTT; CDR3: CASTFPLTGEAFF
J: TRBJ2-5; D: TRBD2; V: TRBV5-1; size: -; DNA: TGCGCCAGCAGCCGGGGGGAAGAGACCCAGTACTTC; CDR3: CASSRGEETQYF
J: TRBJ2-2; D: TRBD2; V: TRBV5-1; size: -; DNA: TGCGCCAGCAGCCCCGGACTAGCGGCTTATCCCGGGGAGCTGTTTTTT; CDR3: CASSPGLAAYPGELFF
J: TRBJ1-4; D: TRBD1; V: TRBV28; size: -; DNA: TGTGCCAGCACCCGAACCGGGACAGGGAACGAAAAACTGTTTTTT; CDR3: CASTRTGTGNEKLFF
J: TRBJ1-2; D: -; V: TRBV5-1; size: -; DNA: TGCGCCAGCAGCCCAGGCGGGGATGGAGGCTATGGCTACACCTTC; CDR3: CASSPGGDGGYGYTF
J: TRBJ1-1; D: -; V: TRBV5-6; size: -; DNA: TGTGCCAGCAGCTACACGCATATGAACACTGAAGCTTTCTTT; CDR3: CASSYTHMNTEAFF
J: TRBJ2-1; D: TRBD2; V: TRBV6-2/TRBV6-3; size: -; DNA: TGTGCCAGCAGTCACCGGACTAGCGGGACAATTTACAATGAGCAGTTCTTC; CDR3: CASSHRTSGTIYNEQFF
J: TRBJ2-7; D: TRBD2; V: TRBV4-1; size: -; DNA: TGCGCCAGCAGCCAAACCGGGAGGGCCCCCTACGAGCAGTACTTC; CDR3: CASSQTGRAPYEQYF
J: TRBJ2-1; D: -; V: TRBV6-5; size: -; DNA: TGTGCCAGCAGGCCCACAATCGGGTTTGAGCAGTTCTTC; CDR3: CASRPTIGFEQFF
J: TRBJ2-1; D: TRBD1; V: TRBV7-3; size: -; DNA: TGTGCCAGCAGCAAGACAGGGGAAGCGGGCAATGAGCAGTTCTTC; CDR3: CASSKTGEAGNEQFF
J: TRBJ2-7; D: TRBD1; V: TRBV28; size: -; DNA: TGTGCCAGCAATTTGGCGTCCGGGACAGGGAAGCCTCAGTACTTC; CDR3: CASNLASGTGKPQYF
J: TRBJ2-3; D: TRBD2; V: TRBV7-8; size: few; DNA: TGTGCCAGCAGCCGAGGACTAGCGGGGTACACAGATACGCAGTATTTT; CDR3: CASSRGLAGYTDTQYF
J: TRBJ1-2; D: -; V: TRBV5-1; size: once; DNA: TGCGCCAGCAGCCTTGAAACAGTAAACTATGGCTACACCTTC; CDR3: CASSLETVNYGYTF
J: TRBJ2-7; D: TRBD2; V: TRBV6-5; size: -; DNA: TGTGCCAGCAAACTAGCGGGAGTGAACGAGCAGTACTTC; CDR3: CASKLAGVNEQYF
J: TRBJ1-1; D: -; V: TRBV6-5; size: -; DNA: TGTGCCAGCAGGAGGACAGAGAACACTGAAGCTTTCTTT; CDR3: CASRRTENTEAFF
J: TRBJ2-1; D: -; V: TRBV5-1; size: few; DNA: TGCGCCAGCAGCATCGGACAGTATTCTCATGAGCAGTTCTTC; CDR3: CASSIGQYSHEQFF
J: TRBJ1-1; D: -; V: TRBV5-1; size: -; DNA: TGCGCCAGCAGCTCCCCGAGGGCTCAGGGGCACTCGCGGATGAACACTGAAGCTTTCTTT; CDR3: CASSSPRAQGHSRMNTEAFF
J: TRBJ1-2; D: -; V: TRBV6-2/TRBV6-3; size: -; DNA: TGTGCCAGCAGTTCAACAGGGACCTATGGCTACACCTTC; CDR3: CASSSTGTYGYTF
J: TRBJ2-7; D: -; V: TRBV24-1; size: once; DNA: TGTGCCACCAGTGATTTAAGCAGGGACGAGCAGTACTTC; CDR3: CATSDLSRDEQYF
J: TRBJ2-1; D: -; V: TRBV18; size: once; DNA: TGTGCCAGCTCACCAGCGAGCTCCTACAATGAGCAGTTCTTC; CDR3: CASSPASSYNEQFF
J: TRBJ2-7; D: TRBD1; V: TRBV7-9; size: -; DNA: TGTGCCAGCAGCCCGCGGGACAGGGGCTCCGAGCAGTACTTC; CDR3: CASSPRDRGSEQYF
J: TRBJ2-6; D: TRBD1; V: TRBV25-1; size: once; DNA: TGTGCCAGCAGTGAGACAGGGCGCTCATCGTCGGGGGCCAACGTCCTGACTTTC; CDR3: CASSETGRSSSGANVLTF
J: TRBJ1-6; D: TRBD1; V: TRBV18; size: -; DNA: TGTGCCAGCTCACCATTTCCGGACAGGGACAATTCACCCCTCCACTTT; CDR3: CASSPFPDRDNSPLHF
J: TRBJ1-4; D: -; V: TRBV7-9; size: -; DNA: TGTGCCAGCAGCTTTAGAAGTGGTGGTGAAAAACTGTTTTTT; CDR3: CASSFRSGGEKLFF
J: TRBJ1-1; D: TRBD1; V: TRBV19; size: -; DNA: TGTGCCAGTAGGGACAGGGGCGAGGAGACGAGGGAAGCTTTCTTT; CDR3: CASRDRGEETREAFF
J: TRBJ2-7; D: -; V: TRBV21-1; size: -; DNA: TGTGCCAGCAGCACACCCTCCGGGACAGGGGGCGAGTTCTACGAGCAGTACTTC; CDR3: CASSTPSGTGGEFYEQYF
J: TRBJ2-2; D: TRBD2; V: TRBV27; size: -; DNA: TGTGCCAGCTACCCCCGGGGGGGCTGGGAGATCGGGGAGCTGTTTTTT; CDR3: CASYPRGGWEIGELFF
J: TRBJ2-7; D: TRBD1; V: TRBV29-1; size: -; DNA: TGCAGCGCCAGGGGGCGGATTTACGAGCAGTACTTC; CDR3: CSARGRIYEQYF
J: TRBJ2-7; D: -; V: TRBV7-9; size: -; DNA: TGTGCCAGCAGCTTTTTCGCGGGTAGTGGCGAGCAGTACTTC; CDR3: CASSFFAGSGEQYF
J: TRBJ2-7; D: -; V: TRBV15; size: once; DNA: TGTGCCACCAGCAGAGATCGGGGCTCCTACGAGCAGTACTTC; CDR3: CATSRDRGSYEQYF
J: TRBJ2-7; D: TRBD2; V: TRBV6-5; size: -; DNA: TGTGCCAGCAGTTACGGGCTAGCGGGCATCTACGAGCAGTACTTC; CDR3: CASSYGLAGIYEQYF
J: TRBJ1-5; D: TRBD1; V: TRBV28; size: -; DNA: TGTGCCAGCTCCCCCCAGACAGGGGGCGATGGATCCAATCAGCCCCAGCATTTT; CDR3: CASSPQTGGDGSNQPQHF
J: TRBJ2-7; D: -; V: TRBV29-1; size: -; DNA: TGCAGCGTGTCCGGGACTGGCTCCTACGAGCAGTACTTC; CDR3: CSVSGTGSYEQYF
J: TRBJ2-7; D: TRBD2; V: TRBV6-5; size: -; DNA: TGTGCCAGCAGTTACACGGGAGGGGGCTACGAGCAGTACTTC; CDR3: CASSYTGGGYEQYF
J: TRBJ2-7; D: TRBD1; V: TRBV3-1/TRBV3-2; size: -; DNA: TGTGCCAGCAGCCCGGGACAGGGGGGCTCCTACGAGCAGTACTTC; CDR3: CASSPGQGGSYEQYF